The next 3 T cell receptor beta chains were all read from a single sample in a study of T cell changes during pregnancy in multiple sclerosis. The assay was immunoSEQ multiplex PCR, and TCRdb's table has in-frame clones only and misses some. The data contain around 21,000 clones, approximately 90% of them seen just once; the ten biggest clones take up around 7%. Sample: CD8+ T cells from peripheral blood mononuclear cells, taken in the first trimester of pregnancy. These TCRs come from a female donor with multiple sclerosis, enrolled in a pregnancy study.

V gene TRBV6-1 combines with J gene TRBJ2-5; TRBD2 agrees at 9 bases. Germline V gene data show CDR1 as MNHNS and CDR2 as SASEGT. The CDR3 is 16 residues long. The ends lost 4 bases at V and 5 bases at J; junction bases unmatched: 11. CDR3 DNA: TGTGCCAGCAGTGGAGACGAGCTAGCGGGATCCGAGACCCAGTACTTC. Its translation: CASSGDELAGSETQYF.

CDR3 sequence reads: CASSLAVPSTGGRDGYTF. CDR3 DNA: TGTGCCAGCAGCTTAGCCGTCCCCTCAACAGGGGGCCGGGATGGCTACACCTTC. This chain joins TRBV7-9 and TRBJ1-2; the match to TRBD1 covers 9 bases. Germline values: CDR1 SEHNR, CDR2 FQNEAQ (reference sequence). V was clipped by 0 bases and J by 6 bases; unmatched bases: 14. The CDR3 has 18 amino acids.

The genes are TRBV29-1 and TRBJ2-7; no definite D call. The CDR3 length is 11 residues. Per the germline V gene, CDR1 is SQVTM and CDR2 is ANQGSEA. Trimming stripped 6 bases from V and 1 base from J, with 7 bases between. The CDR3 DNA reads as TGCAGCGTGGCCGGGTCCTACGAGCAGTACTTC. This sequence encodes CSVAGSYEQYF.